One and the same sample provided the 13 T cell receptor beta chains below, sequenced in a study of T cells in Graves' hyperthyroidism and ophthalmopathy (dated by TCRdb to the late 2010s). Receptors were amplified or captured by multiplex PCR. Instrument on record: Illumina HiSeq 2000. The TCR beta CDR3 regions were amplified from RNA transcripts. The first round of RT-PCR for the TCR CDR3 was performed with the HTBI primer set and the Qiagen OneStep RT-PCR kit. TCRdb reprocessing: public reads trimmed at Q25 with fastp, clones called with MiXCR, in-frame beta chains kept. Identical CDR3 protein sequences are pooled into one entry, listed with their most common genes and DNA. The sample table records 300,000 to 500,000 distinct CDR3 sequences; over 12% of these occur just once. Around 27% of the sample goes to the ten largest clones. Sequencing was done on a sample of blood. These TCRs come from a man aged 45-65 years with Graves' ophthalmopathy.

The chain joins TRBV7-9 to TRBJ2-3; D perhaps matches TRBD2 (5 bases). This CDR3 region has 14 residues. Between the trimmed V and J ends, which lost 2 bases and 2 bases, there was a span of 8 bases. The germline V gene encodes CDR1 SEHNR and CDR2 FQNEAQ (reference sequence). The CDR3 DNA reads TGTGCCAGCAGCTTAACTAGTACCACAGATACGCAGTATTTT. Amino acids: CASSLTSTTDTQYF.

This clonotype has just a few counts. It may be a read error: a sequence one base away is much more abundant. The V and J genes are TRBV5-4 and TRBJ2-7; possibly TRBD2 for D (6 bases). Germline lookup yields CDR1 SGHNT and CDR2 YYREEE (reference sequence). This CDR3 has 15 amino acids. The CDR3 DNA reads as TGTGCCGGCAGTACACCGGGCGGGACCACGTACGAGCAGTACTTC. Its translation: CAGSTPGGTTYEQYF.

This clonotype was counted between two and nine times. V usage is TRBV6-2 or TRBV6-3 and J usage is TRBJ2-6, with D perhaps matching TRBD1 (6 bases). Between the trimmed V and J ends, which lost 7 bases and 12 bases, there was a span of 16 bases. The germline V gene has CDR1 MNHEY and CDR2 SVGEGT. The CDR3 is 13 amino acids. The CDR3: CASTLMGAGVLTF. In DNA, the CDR3 is TGTGCCAGCACCTTAATGGGGGCTGGCGTCCTGACTTTC.

The genes are TRBV6-2 or TRBV6-3 and TRBJ1-5; no definite D call. In germline, CDR1 is MNHEY, CDR2 SVGEGT. This CDR3 spans 15 amino acids. Trimming took off 10 bases at V and 1 base at J, with 17 bases between the two ends. The CDR3 spells CATSREGLSNQPQHF. In DNA form, the CDR3 reads TGTGCCACCTCACGAGAGGGCTTAAGCAATCAGCCCCAGCATTTT.

This clonotype was observed many times. This chain joins TRBV5-1 and TRBJ2-3; 8 nucleotides agree with TRBD2. V trimming: 3 bases; J trimming: 1 base; junction bases outside the gene matches: 4. The CDR3 runs to 15 residues. The V gene's germline CDR1 is SGHRS and CDR2 YFSETQ. In nucleotides, the CDR3 is TGCGCCAGCAGCTCGACTAGCGTGGGCACAGATACGCAGTATTTT. Translating it yields CASSSTSVGTDTQYF.

This clonotype came up a few times. The V gene is TRBV28, the J gene TRBJ1-3, with D possibly matching TRBD1 (5 bases). The V gene's germline CDR1 is MDHEN and CDR2 SYDVKM. The germline V and J ends were trimmed by 10 bases and 3 bases, with 16 bases remaining between them. The CDR3 length is 14 residues. CDR3 coding DNA: TGTGCCACCAATACCAACAGGATTGGAAACACCATATATTTT. Encoded protein: CATNTNRIGNTIYF.

The sample holds many counts of this clonotype. This chain uses TRBV7-2 with TRBJ2-1; D perhaps matches TRBD2 (6 bases). The germline gives CDR1 SGHTA, CDR2 FQGNSA. The CDR3 length is 16 residues. The V end lost 5 bases, the J end lost 4 bases, and 18 bases lay between the germline ends. The CDR3 DNA sequence: TGTGCCAGCAGCCCCCAACCCGGGACTGGTTACAATGAGCAGTTCTTC. It specifies CASSPQPGTGYNEQFF.

This clonotype came up many times. The genes are TRBV28 and TRBJ2-4; 7 bases fit TRBD2. Looked up from germline, CDR1 is MDHEN and CDR2 is SYDVKM. The junction had 9 bases not matched to a gene; V was cut back by 5 bases and J by 2 bases. The CDR3 sequence is 16 residues long. DNA for the CDR3: TGTGCCAGCAGTCTCAGGACTAGTACAACCAAAAACATTCAGTACTTC. This sequence encodes CASSLRTSTTKNIQYF.

This clonotype has at least ten counts. The chain carries TRBV20-1 and TRBJ2-7; D gene uncertain. This CDR3 comprises 14 residues. The V gene's germline CDR1 is DFQATT and CDR2 SNEGSKA (reference sequence). The chain's CDR3 is CRPFGDDSAYEQYF. Written as DNA, the CDR3 is TGCAGGCCGTTTGGAGACGACTCCGCCTACGAGCAGTACTTC.

This clonotype was picked up many times. This chain connects TRBV18 to TRBJ1-2, with D unclear. The CDR3 totals 15 residues. The ends were cut back, 2 bases at V and 0 bases at J, with 10 bases in the middle. Germline CDR1 is KGHSH and CDR2 is LQKENI. In nucleotides, the CDR3 is TGTGCCAGCTCACCAGCTCACCAAGCTAACTATGGCTACACCTTC. Translating gives CASSPAHQANYGYTF. The whole variable domain, remainder taken from reference TRBV18 and TRBJ1-2, is NAGVMQNPRHLVRRRGQEARLRCSPMKGHSHVYWYRQLPEEGLKFMVYLQKENIIDESGMPKERFSAEFPKEGPSILRIQQVVRGDSAAYFCASSPAHQANYGYTFGSGTRLTVV.

This clonotype was observed many times. This rearrangement joins TRBV20-1 to TRBJ2-1, with a tentative D call TRBD2 (5 bases). V was shortened by 3 bases and J by 0 bases, with 15 bases between the two germline ends. The CDR3 spans 16 residues. Looked up from germline, CDR1 is DFQATT and CDR2 is SNEGSKA (reference sequence). Here the CDR3 reads CSARFFVGSSYNEQFF. CDR3 nucleotides: TGCAGTGCTAGGTTTTTCGTGGGGAGCTCCTACAATGAGCAGTTCTTC.

The CDR3 loop reads CASTLFGSGSTDTQYF. The CDR3 DNA reads as TGTGCCAGCACTTTGTTCGGGAGCGGGAGCACAGATACGCAGTATTTT. The rearrangement links TRBV12-3 or TRBV12-4 to TRBJ2-3; D might be TRBD2 (6 bases). This CDR3 has 16 amino acids. Trimming removed 7 bases from V and 0 bases from J, with 17 bases in between.

As regards this clonotype: A junction boundary mismatches the germline segment, possibly from a read error. V is TRBV10-1 and J is TRBJ2-1; a possible D gene is TRBD1 (7 bases). Germline CDR1 and CDR2: WNHNN and SYGVQD (reference sequence). This CDR3 spans 14 amino acids. Here the CDR3 reads CAIRGDGDYNEQFF. Written as DNA, the CDR3 is TGTGCCATCAGGGGGGATGGGGACTACAATGAGCAGTTCTTC.